This TCR beta chain was documented in a study of cytomegalovirus exposure and HLA in healthy donors. The length of the CDR3 is 16 residues. The germline CDR1 and CDR2 sequences are SNHLY and FYNNEI. Trimming cost V 5 bases and J 9 bases; bases outside gene matches: 9. Primers included in the PCR were 60 Vbeta and 13 Jbeta primers. Only in-frame clones appear in the TCRdb table, and some are missing; sequencing was by immunoSEQ multiplex PCR. The sample consists of 90,000 to 150,000 clones, roughly 80% of them appearing once. The receptor comes from a female donor in good health and CMV-seronegative. V is TRBV2 and J is TRBJ1-6, with 11 nucleotides matching TRBD1. Sample: PBMCs. The CDR3 DNA reads as TGTGCCAGCAGTTATACCCCGGGGACAGGGGGTTCACCCCTCCACTTT. It is translated as CASSYTPGTGGSPLHF.